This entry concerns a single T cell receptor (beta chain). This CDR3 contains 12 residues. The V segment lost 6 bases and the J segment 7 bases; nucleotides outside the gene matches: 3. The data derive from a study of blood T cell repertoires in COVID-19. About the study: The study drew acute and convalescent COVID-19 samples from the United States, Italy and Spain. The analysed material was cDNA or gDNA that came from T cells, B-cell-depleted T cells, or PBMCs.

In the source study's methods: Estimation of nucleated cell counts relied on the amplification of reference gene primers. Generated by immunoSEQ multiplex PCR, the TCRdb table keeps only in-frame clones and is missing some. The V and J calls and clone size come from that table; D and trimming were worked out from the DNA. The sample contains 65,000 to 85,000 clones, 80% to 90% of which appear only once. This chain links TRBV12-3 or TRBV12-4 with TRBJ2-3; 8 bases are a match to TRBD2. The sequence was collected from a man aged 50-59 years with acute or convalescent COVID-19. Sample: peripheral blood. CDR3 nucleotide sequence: TGTGCCAGCAGCTCTAGCGGGTATACGCAGTATTTT. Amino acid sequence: CASSSSGYTQYF.